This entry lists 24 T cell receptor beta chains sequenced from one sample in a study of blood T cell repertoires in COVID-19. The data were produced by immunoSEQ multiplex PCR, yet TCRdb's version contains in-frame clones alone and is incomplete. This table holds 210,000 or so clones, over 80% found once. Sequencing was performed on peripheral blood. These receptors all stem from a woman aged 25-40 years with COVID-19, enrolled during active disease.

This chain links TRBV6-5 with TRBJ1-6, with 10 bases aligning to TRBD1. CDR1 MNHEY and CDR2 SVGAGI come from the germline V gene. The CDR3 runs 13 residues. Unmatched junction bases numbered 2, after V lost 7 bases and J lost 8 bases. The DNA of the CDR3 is TGTGCCAGCACCGGACAGGGGGATTCACCCCTCCACTTT. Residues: CASTGQGDSPLHF.

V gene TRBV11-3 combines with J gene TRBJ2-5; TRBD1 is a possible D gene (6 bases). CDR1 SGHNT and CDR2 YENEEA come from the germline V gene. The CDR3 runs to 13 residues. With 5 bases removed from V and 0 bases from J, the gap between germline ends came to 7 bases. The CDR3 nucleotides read TGTGCCAGCAGCCCAGGGGACCAAGAGACCCAGTACTTC. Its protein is CASSPGDQETQYF.

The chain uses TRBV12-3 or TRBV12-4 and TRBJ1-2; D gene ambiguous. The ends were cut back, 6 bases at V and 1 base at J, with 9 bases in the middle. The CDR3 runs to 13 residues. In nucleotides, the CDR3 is TGTGCCAGCAGCATCCAGGTTAACTATGGCTACACCTTC. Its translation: CASSIQVNYGYTF.

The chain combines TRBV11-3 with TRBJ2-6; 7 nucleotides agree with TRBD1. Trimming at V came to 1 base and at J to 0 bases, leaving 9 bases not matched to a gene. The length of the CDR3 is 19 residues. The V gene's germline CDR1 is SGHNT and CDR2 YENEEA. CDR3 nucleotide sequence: TGTGCCAGCAGCTTAGCTTCCGGGACAGAAGACTCTGGGGCCAACGTCCTGACTTTC. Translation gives CASSLASGTEDSGANVLTF.

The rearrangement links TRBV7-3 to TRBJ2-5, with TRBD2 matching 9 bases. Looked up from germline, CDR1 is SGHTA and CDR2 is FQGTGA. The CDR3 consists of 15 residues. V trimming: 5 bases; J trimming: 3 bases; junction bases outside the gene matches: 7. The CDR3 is CASSRLGGGEETQYF. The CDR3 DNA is TGTGCCAGCAGCCGCTTGGGCGGGGGGGAAGAGACCCAGTACTTC.

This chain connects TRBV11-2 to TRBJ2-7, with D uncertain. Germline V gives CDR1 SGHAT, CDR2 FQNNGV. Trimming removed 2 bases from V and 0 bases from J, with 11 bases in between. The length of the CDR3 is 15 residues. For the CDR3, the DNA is TGTGCCAGCAGCTTAATGTTATCCCTCTCCTACGAGCAGTACTTC. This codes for CASSLMLSLSYEQYF.

Written as DNA, the CDR3 is TGCGCCAGCAGCCTACAGATCAGCAATCAGCCCCAGCATTTT. Amino acid sequence: CASSLQISNQPQHF. The J gene is TRBJ1-5, the V gene TRBV4-3, with D unresolved. The CDR3 length is 14 residues. CDR1 and CDR2 (germline): LGHNA, YSLEER. Trimming cost V 4 bases and J 1 base, with 8 bases left between them.

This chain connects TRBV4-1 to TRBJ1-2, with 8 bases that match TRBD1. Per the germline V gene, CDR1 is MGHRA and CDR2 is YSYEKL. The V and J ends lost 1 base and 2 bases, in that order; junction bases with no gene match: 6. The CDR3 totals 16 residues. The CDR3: CASSQGFQGANYGYTF. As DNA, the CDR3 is TGCGCCAGCAGCCAAGGTTTCCAGGGGGCGAACTATGGCTACACCTTC.

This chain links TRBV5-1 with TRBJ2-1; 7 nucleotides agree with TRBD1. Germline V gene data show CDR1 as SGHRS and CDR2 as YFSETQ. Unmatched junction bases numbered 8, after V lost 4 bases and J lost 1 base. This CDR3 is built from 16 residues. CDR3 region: CASSGLTGISYNEQFF. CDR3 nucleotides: TGCGCCAGCAGCGGGCTGACAGGGATTTCCTACAATGAGCAGTTCTTC.

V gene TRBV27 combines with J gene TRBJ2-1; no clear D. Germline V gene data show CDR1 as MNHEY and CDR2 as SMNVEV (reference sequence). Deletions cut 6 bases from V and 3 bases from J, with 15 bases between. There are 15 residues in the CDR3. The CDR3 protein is CASRRQAGDYNEQFF. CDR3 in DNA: TGTGCCAGCAGACGGCAAGCAGGCGACTACAATGAGCAGTTCTTC.

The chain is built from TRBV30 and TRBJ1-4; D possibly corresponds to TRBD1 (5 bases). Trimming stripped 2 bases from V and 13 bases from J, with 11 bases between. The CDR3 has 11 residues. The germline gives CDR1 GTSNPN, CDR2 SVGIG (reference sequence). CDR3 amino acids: CAWSPGTRLFF. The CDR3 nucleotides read TGTGCCTGGAGTCCCGGGACTCGACTGTTTTTT.

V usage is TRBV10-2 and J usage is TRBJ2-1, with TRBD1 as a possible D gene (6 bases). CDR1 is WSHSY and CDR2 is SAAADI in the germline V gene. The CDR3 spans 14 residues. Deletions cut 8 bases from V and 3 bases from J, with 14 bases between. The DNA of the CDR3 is TGCGCCAGCGGAAGGACAGATTTCTACAATGAGCAGTTCTTC. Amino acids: CASGRTDFYNEQFF.

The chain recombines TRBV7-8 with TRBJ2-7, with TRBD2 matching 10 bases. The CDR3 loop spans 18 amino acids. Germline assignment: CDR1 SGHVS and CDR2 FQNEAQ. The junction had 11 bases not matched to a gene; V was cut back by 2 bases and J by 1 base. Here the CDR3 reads CASSLWEGLAGDSYEQYF. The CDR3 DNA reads TGTGCCAGCAGCTTATGGGAAGGTCTAGCGGGGGATTCCTACGAGCAGTACTTC.

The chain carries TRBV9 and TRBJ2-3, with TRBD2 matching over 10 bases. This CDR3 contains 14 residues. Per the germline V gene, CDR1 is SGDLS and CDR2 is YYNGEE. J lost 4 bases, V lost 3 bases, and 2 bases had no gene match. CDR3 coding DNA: TGTGCCAGCAGCGCCGGGACTAGCGCAGATACGCAGTATTTT. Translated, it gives CASSAGTSADTQYF.

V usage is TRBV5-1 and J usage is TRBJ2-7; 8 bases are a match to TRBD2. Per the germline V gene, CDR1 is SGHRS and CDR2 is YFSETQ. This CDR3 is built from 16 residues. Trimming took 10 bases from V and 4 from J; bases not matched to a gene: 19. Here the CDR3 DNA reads TGCGCCCCGACGACAAGTGTGGAGCGGGAGAAGTACGAGCAGTACTTC. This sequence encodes CAPTTSVEREKYEQYF.

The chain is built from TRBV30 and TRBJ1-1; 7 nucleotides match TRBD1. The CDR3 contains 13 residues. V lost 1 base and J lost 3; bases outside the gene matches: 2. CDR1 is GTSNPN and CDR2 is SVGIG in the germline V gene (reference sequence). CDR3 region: CAWSEGQYTEAFF. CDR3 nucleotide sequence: TGTGCCTGGAGTGAGGGACAGTACACTGAAGCTTTCTTT.

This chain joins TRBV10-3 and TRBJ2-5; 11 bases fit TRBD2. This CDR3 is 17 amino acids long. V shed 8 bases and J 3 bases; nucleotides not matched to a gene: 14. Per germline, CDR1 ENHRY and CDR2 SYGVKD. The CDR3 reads CAIGLAGGPGGEETQYF. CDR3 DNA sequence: TGTGCCATCGGGTTAGCGGGAGGGCCCGGGGGAGAAGAGACCCAGTACTTC.

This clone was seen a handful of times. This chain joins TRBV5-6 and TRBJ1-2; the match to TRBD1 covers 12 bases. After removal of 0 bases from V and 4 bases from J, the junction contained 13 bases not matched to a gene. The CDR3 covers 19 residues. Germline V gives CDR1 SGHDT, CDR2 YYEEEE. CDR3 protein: CASSLVLGTGGDGTYGYTF. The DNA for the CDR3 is TGTGCCAGCAGCTTGGTCCTAGGGACAGGGGGCGATGGGACCTATGGCTACACCTTC. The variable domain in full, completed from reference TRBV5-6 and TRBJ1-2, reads DAGVTQSPTHLIKTRGQQVTLRCSPKSGHDTVSWYQQALGQGPQFIFQYYEEEERQRGNFPDRFSGHQFPNYSSELNVNALLLGDSALYLCASSLVLGTGGDGTYGYTFGSGTRLTVV.

The CDR3 region is CASTPAGVETQYF. The CDR3 DNA reads as TGTGCCAGCACTCCCGCAGGGGTAGAGACCCAGTACTTC. The chain couples TRBV5-5 to TRBJ2-5, with D possibly TRBD1 on 6 matching bases. From germline, CDR1 is SGHKS and CDR2 YYEKEE (reference sequence). The germline V and J ends were trimmed by 6 bases and 4 bases, with 13 bases remaining between them. This CDR3 is 13 amino acids long.

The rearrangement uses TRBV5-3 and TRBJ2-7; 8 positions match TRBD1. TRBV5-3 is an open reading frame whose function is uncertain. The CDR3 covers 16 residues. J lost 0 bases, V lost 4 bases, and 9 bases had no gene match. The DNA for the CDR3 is TGTGCCAGAAGCCAAACCGACAGGGGAGGCTCCTACGAGCAGTACTTC. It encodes CARSQTDRGGSYEQYF.

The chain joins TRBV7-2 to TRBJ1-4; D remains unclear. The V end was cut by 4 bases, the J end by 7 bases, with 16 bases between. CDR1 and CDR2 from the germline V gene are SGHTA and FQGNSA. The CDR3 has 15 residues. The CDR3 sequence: CASSYQLGEGEKLFF. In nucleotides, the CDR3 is TGTGCCAGCAGCTACCAACTCGGGGAGGGTGAAAAACTGTTTTTT. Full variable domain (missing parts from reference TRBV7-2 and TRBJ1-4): GAGVSQSPSNKVTEKGKDVELRCDPISGHTALYWYRQSLGQGLEFLIYFQGNSAPDKSGLPSDRFSAERTGGSVSTLTIQRTQQEDSAVYLCASSYQLGEGEKLFFGSGTQLSVL.

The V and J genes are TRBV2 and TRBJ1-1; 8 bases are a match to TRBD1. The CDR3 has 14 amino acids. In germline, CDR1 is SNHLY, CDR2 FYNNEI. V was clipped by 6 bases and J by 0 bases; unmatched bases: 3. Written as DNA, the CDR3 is TGTGCCAGCAGGGGGACAGGTTTGAACACTGAAGCTTTCTTT. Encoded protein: CASRGTGLNTEAFF.

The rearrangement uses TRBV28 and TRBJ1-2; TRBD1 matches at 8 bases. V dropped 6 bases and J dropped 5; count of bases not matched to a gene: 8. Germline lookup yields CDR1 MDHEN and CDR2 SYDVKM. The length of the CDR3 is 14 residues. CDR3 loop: CASRGTGFLYGYTF. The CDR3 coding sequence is TGTGCCAGCAGGGGGACAGGTTTTTTATATGGCTACACCTTC.

CDR3 coding DNA: TGTGCCACGGAGGACAGGGCGTCCGTAAAACTGTTTTTT. Encoded protein: CATEDRASVKLFF. This sequence joins TRBV25-1 and TRBJ1-4; 8 positions agree with TRBD1. The CDR3 is 13 amino acids. The germline V gene has CDR1 MGHDK and CDR2 SYGVNS. Losses at the gene ends were 10 bases for V and 10 bases for J; bases not matched to a gene: 11.